This TCR beta chain is drawn from a study of blood T cell repertoires in COVID-19. On the study more broadly: COVID-19 samples collected from the United States, Italy and Spain covered acute and convalescent phases. T cells, B-cell-depleted T cells, or PBMCs supplied cDNA or gDNA.

This clone was seen a few times. Methods used by the authors: Amplification of reference gene primers was used by the study to estimate nucleated cell counts. Only in-frame clones appear in the TCRdb table, and some are missing; sequencing was by immunoSEQ multiplex PCR. That table supplies the V and J calls and clone size; D and trimming were determined from the DNA. The sample yields roughly 230,000 clones, roughly 81% seen once. The germline V gene has CDR1 GTSNPN and CDR2 SVGIG (reference sequence). The CDR3 extends over 17 amino acids. Trimming cost V 0 bases and J 7 bases, with 22 bases left between them.

Sequenced: peripheral blood. This receptor was taken from a man aged 50 to 59 with acute or convalescent COVID-19. The chain has TRBV30 and TRBJ1-5; the D gene is possibly TRBD1 (6 bases). For the CDR3, the DNA is TGTGCCTGGAGTGTACTGGGTGATTCTAGGGGGAAACAGCCCCAGCATTTT. As protein: CAWSVLGDSRGKQPQHF.